This is a list of T cell receptor beta chains from one sample in a study of blood T cell repertoires in COVID-19. Clones were sequenced by immunoSEQ multiplex PCR, and TCRdb holds only the in-frame ones, with some missing. This table has 150,000 to 160,000 clones, 83% appearing once. The sequenced sample consisted of peripheral blood. Receptors were obtained from a woman aged 55 to 70 with COVID-19, enrolled during active disease. Both conserved end residues are part of each CDR3. D genes are given only for firm matches. Size is omitted from some rows. Given values are once, few, many or a class for expanded clones.

>-|TRBD2|TRBV6-6|TRBJ2-2
TGTGCCAGCAGTTCAGCGGGAGGGAGAACCGGGGAGCTGTTTTTT
CASSSAGGRTGELFF
>-|-|TRBV3-1/TRBV3-2|TRBJ2-7
TGTGCCAGCAGCAGGGAGAACTACGAGCAGTACTTC
CASSRENYEQYF
>-|-|TRBV7-9|TRBJ2-3
TGTGCCAGCAGCATAATAGCCCGGGATACGCAGTATTTT
CASSIIARDTQYF
>-|TRBD1|TRBV7-8|TRBJ2-3
TGTGCCAGCAGCTCGAGACAGGGGGGCACAGATACGCAGTATTTT
CASSSRQGGTDTQYF
>-|-|TRBV12-3/TRBV12-4|TRBJ1-1
TGTGCCAGCAGTACAATCCAGGGGACTGAAGCTTTCTTT
CASSTIQGTEAFF
>-|TRBD1|TRBV3-1/TRBV3-2|TRBJ1-1
TGTGCCAGCAGCCAAGCGAGGACAGGATATAGGGATACTGAAGCTTTCTTT
CASSQARTGYRDTEAFF
>-|-|TRBV18|TRBJ1-2
TGTGCCAGCTCACCGATCCAGGGCGGCAACTATGGCTACACCTTC
CASSPIQGGNYGYTF
>few|TRBD2|TRBV4-1|TRBJ2-1
TGCGCCAGCAGCCAAGTCCAGCGGGGGTCCTACAATGAGCAGTTCTTC
CASSQVQRGSYNEQFF
>-|-|TRBV7-2|TRBJ1-5
TGTGCCAGCAGCTTAGGGTCCAGGGTCGTCAATCAGCCCCAGCATTTT
CASSLGSRVVNQPQHF
>-|-|TRBV7-9|TRBJ1-1
TGTGCCAGCAGCCCAATCACAGGGTTCAGTGAAGCTTTCTTT
CASSPITGFSEAFF
>-|TRBD1|TRBV25-1|TRBJ1-6
TGTGCCAGCAGGCAACAGGGGGCACGAAATTCACCCCTCCACTTT
CASRQQGARNSPLHF
>-|TRBD1|TRBV7-8|TRBJ2-7
TGTGCCAGCAGCTTAGGGGGTCGGGACAGGATTTTCCCCTACGAGCAGTACTTC
CASSLGGRDRIFPYEQYF
>-|-|TRBV25-1|TRBJ2-5
TGTGCCAGCAGCTTCTCTCGTACAGGGTATCTAGAGACCCAGTACTTC
CASSFSRTGYLETQYF
>-|TRBD2|TRBV9|TRBJ2-1
TGTGCCAGCAGCGTGGCGACTAGCGGGAGTAATGAGCAGTTCTTC
CASSVATSGSNEQFF
>once|TRBD1|TRBV2|TRBJ1-2
TGTGCCAGCAAGGTCGACAGGGACGTAAGTGGCTACACCTTC
CASKVDRDVSGYTF
>-|-|TRBV25-1|TRBJ1-3
TGTGCCAGCAGCTCGTTGAGCTCTGGAAACACCATATATTTT
CASSSLSSGNTIYF